The 11 T cell receptor beta chains presented below share a single source sample, sequenced in a study of cytomegalovirus exposure and HLA in healthy donors (dated by TCRdb to about 2017). The method was the immunoSEQ multiplex PCR assay. For the multiplex PCR, a mixture combining 60 forward primers for TCR Vbeta segments and 13 reverse primers for TCR Jbeta segments was used. What TCRdb holds here is the immuneACCESS table cut down to in-frame rearrangements. Part of the clones is not present; checked against another copy, under half of the missing clones reflect an unresolved V gene, and the others are unexplained. The sample contains about 160,000 clones, about four fifths of them found a single time. Clones ranked in the top ten supply around 7.7% of the sample. Sequences were obtained from PBMCs. The origin of the receptors is a woman between 25 and 40 years old in good health and CMV-seropositive.

The CDR3 DNA reads as TGCAGCGTTGAACTGACGACAGGGGATAACTATGGCTACACCTTC. Translation: CSVELTTGDNYGYTF. V is TRBV29-1 and J is TRBJ1-2; 8 bases fit TRBD1. Per the germline V gene, CDR1 is SQVTM and CDR2 is ANQGSEA. V was pared by 2 bases and J by 1 base, with 6 bases of the junction left unmatched. The CDR3 extends over 15 amino acids.

The sample holds a few counts of this clone. The gene calls are TRBV6-5 and TRBJ2-2; TRBD1 matches at 9 bases. CDR3 size: 15 residues. The germline gives CDR1 MNHEY, CDR2 SVGAGI. V shed 2 bases and J 4 bases; nucleotides not matched to a gene: 2. For the CDR3, the DNA is TGTGCCAGCAGTTACAGGGACAGGGTCACCGGGGAGCTGTTTTTT. Translating it yields CASSYRDRVTGELFF.

V usage is TRBV4-3 and J usage is TRBJ1-6; tentative D call: TRBD1 (5 bases). This CDR3 comprises 17 residues. V was clipped by 0 bases and J by 7 bases, with 16 bases between them. Germline CDR1 LGHNA, CDR2 YSLEER. CDR3 residues: CASSQDPVDSQNSPLHF. CDR3 nucleotides: TGCGCCAGCAGCCAAGATCCAGTAGACAGCCAGAATTCACCCCTCCACTTT.

The chain has TRBV28 and TRBJ1-1, with a possible D match to TRBD1 (6 bases). This CDR3 region has 14 residues. Looked up from germline, CDR1 is MDHEN and CDR2 is SYDVKM. V gave up 7 bases and J gave up 5 bases, with 17 bases separating them. The CDR3 sequence: CASTRGGPRTEAFF. CDR3 nucleotide sequence: TGTGCCAGCACCCGCGGGGGCCCCAGGACTGAAGCTTTCTTT.

This clone was counted between two and nine times. The chain employs TRBV9 and TRBJ1-3, with D hard to call. The ends were cut back, 4 bases at V and 0 bases at J, with 11 bases in the middle. The CDR3 contains 15 residues. Germline CDR1 is SGDLS and CDR2 is YYNGEE. The DNA for the CDR3 is TGTGCCAGCAGCCCCCGCATGAGCTCTGGAAACACCATATATTTT. It codes for CASSPRMSSGNTIYF.

V and J are TRBV29-1 and TRBJ2-5; 10 bases are a match to TRBD2. The CDR3 runs to 15 residues. From germline, CDR1 is SQVTM and CDR2 ANQGSEA. Trimming took 3 bases from V and 3 from J; bases not matched to a gene: 7. The DNA of the CDR3 is TGCAGCGTTGAGGGTAGCGGGGGGTTCGAAGAGACCCAGTACTTC. It codes for CSVEGSGGFEETQYF.

Only a few counts were recorded for this clone. The chain carries TRBV9 and TRBJ2-1, with 10 bases lining up with TRBD1. V lost 3 bases to trimming and J lost 4 bases; unmatched junction nucleotides: 7. The CDR3 length is 16 residues. CDR1 is SGDLS and CDR2 is YYNGEE in the germline V gene. CDR3 loop: CASSGAGTGAYNEQFF. The DNA of the CDR3 is TGTGCCAGCAGCGGGGCCGGGACAGGGGCATACAATGAGCAGTTCTTC. The whole variable domain, remainder taken from reference TRBV9 and TRBJ2-1, is DSGVTQTPKHLITATGQRVTLRCSPRSGDLSVYWYQQSLDQGLQFLIQYYNGEERAKGNILERFSAQQFPDLHSELNLSSLELGDSALYFCASSGAGTGAYNEQFFGPGTRLTVL.

This chain's CDR3 is CASSLTGWNEQFF. DNA of the CDR3: TGTGCCAGCAGTCTGACAGGGTGGAATGAGCAGTTCTTC. The chain joins TRBV27 to TRBJ2-1, with 7 bases matching TRBD1. The CDR3 runs to 13 residues. V lost 5 bases to trimming and J lost 7 bases; unmatched junction nucleotides: 5. Germline CDR1 reads MNHEY; CDR2 reads SMNVEV (reference sequence).

This clone was observed once. The same CDR3 arises from other DNA sequences in this sample as well. V and J are TRBV6-5 and TRBJ1-3, with 7 nucleotides matching TRBD1. Germline trimming cut 6 bases from V and 0 bases from J; bases unmatched to any gene: 2. This CDR3 has 14 amino acids. Germline V lookup: CDR1 MNHEY, CDR2 SVGAGI. The CDR3 DNA reads TGTGCCAGCAGCTACAGGGGCTCTGGAAACACCATATATTTT. Translated: CASSYRGSGNTIYF.

This clone was seen only a few times. J is TRBJ2-1 and V is TRBV4-2; TRBD1 matches at 8 bases. The CDR3 runs to 15 residues. Germline CDR1 reads LGHNA; CDR2 reads YNFKEQ. Trimming at V came to 1 base and at J to 5 bases, leaving 4 bases not matched to a gene. In DNA, the CDR3 is TGTGCCAGCAGCCAAGGCCGGGGACAGGACAATGAGCAGTTCTTC. Encoded protein: CASSQGRGQDNEQFF.

This chain links TRBV11-2 with TRBJ2-7; 10 bases map to TRBD2. The CDR3 contains 19 residues. From germline, CDR1 is SGHAT and CDR2 FQNNGV. The J segment lost 6 bases and the V segment lost 1 base, leaving 18 bases of the junction unmatched. CDR3 sequence: CASSLVPRATSGVSSEQYF. As DNA, the CDR3 is TGTGCCAGCAGCTTAGTCCCTAGGGCAACTAGCGGGGTTAGCTCCGAGCAGTACTTC.